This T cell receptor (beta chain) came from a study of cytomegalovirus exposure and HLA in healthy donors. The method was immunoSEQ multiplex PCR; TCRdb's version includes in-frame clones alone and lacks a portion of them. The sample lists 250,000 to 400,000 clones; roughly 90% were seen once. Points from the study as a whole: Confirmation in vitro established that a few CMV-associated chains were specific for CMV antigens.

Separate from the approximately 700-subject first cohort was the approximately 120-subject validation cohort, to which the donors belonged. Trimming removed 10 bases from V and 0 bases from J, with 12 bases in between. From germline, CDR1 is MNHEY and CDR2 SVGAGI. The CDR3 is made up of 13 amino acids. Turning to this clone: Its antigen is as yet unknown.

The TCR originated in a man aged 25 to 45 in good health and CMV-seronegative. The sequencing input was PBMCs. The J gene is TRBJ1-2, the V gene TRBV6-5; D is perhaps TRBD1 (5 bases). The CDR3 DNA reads TGTGCCACCACGGGACTGACTAACTATGGCTACACCTTC. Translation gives CATTGLTNYGYTF.